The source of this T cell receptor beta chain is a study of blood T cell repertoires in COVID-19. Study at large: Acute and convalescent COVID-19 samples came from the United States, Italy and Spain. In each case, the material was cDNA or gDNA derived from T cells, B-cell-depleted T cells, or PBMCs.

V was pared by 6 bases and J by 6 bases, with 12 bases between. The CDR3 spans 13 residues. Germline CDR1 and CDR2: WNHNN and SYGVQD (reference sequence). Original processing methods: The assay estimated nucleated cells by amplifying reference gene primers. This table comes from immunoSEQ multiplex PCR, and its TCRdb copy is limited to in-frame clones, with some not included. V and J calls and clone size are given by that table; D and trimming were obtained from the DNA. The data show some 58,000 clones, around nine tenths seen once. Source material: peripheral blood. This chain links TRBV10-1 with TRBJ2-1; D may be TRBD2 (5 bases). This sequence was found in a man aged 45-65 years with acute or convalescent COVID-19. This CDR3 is CASREVSSNEQFF. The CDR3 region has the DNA TGCGCCAGCAGGGAGGTCTCTTCCAATGAGCAGTTCTTC.